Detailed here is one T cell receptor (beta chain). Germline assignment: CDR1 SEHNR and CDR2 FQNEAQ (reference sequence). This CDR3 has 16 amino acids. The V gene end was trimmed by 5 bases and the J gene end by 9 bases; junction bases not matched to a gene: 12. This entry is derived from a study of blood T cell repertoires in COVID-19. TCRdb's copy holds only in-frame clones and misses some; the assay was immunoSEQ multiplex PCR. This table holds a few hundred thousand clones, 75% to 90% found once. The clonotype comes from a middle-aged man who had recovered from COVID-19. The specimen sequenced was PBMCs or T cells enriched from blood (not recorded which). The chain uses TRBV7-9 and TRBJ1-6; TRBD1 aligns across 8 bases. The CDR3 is CASSQQGQGEGSPLHF. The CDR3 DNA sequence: TGTGCCAGCAGCCAACAAGGACAGGGTGAAGGTTCACCCCTCCACTTT.